The 26 T cell receptor beta chains listed next were all sequenced from one sample in a study of shared clonotypes between healthy human individuals. Using immunoSEQ multiplex PCR, the repertoire was profiled, and TCRdb retains in-frame clones only, with some absent. Among more than 550,000 clones listed, 80% to 95% were seen once. The material sequenced was memory CD8+ T cells from PBMCs. This sample's subset: CD45RO+ cells pooled with CCR7-negative TemRA cells. The receptors were sampled from a man younger than 35 in good health. Some clones in this sample may be carry-over from other donors' samples.

The V gene is TRBV27, the J gene TRBJ2-1; possibly TRBD2 for D (5 bases). The CDR3 contains 15 residues. Germline V CDR1 and CDR2: MNHEY, SMNVEV (reference sequence). V gave up 2 bases and J gave up 3 bases, with 11 bases separating them. The CDR3, as DNA: TGTGCCAGCAGTTTAATGGGCAGCGGCTACAATGAGCAGTTCTTC. Its translation: CASSLMGSGYNEQFF.

The gene calls are TRBV14 and TRBJ2-5, with 7 bases matching TRBD2. The V segment lost 1 base and the J segment 4 bases; nucleotides outside the gene matches: 9. From germline, CDR1 is SGHDN and CDR2 FVKESK. This CDR3 contains 16 residues. In nucleotides, the CDR3 is TGTGCCAGCAGCCAAGCTGGGACTAACGCTCCAGAGACCCAGTACTTC. It yields the protein CASSQAGTNAPETQYF. Variable domain in full (rest from reference TRBV14 and TRBJ2-5): EAGVTQFPSHSVIEKGQTVTLRCDPISGHDNLYWYRRVMGKEIKFLLHFVKESKQDESGMPNNRFLAERTGGTYSTLKVQPAELEDSGVYFCASSQAGTNAPETQYFGPGTRLLVL.

This clone was observed a single time. The chain is built from TRBV4-1 and TRBJ2-2; either TRBD1 or TRBD2 may fit D (5 bases each). This CDR3 has 17 amino acids. Trimming took 5 bases from V and 4 from J, leaving 20 bases between them. Germline loops: CDR1 MGHRA, CDR2 YSYEKL. The CDR3 sequence: CASSRGSGLYFTGELFF. CDR3 nucleotide sequence: TGCGCCAGCAGCAGGGGTTCCGGACTTTACTTCACCGGGGAGCTGTTTTTT.

The gene calls are TRBV25-1 and TRBJ2-5; 7 bases are shared with TRBD1. Germline V gene data show CDR1 as MGHDK and CDR2 as SYGVNS. V shed 4 bases, J shed 7 bases, and the junction held 9 bases outside the gene matches. The CDR3 covers 14 residues. The CDR3 loop is CASSVWTGLGTQYF. Written as DNA, the CDR3 is TGTGCCAGCAGTGTCTGGACAGGCTTGGGGACCCAGTACTTC.

The chain carries TRBV11-2 and TRBJ2-5, with 7 bases identical to TRBD2. Germline V gene data show CDR1 as SGHAT and CDR2 as FQNNGV. CDR3 length: 15 residues. The trim removed 2 bases at V and 5 bases at J, leaving 8 bases unmatched. As DNA, the CDR3 is TGTGCCAGCAGCTTAACGACTAGCCGTGCGGAGACCCAGTACTTC. Translating gives CASSLTTSRAETQYF. The variable domain in full, with the rest retrieved from reference TRBV11-2 and TRBJ2-5, is EAGVAQSPRYKIIEKRQSVAFWCNPISGHATLYWYQQILGQGPKLLIQFQNNGVVDDSQLPKDRFSAERLKGVDSTLKIQPAKLEDSAVYLCASSLTTSRAETQYFGPGTRLLVL.

Remarks on this clone: Different DNA sequences within this sample yield the same CDR3. The chain carries TRBV7-9 and TRBJ1-1; D ambiguous. This CDR3 comprises 14 residues. V was cut by 1 base and J by 5 bases, with 11 bases left in between. Germline V gene lookup returns CDR1 SEHNR and CDR2 FQNEAQ (reference sequence). CDR3 sequence: CASSLVLAGTEAFF. As DNA, the CDR3 is TGTGCCAGCAGCTTAGTCTTGGCGGGGACTGAAGCTTTCTTT.

This clone has only one observation. V and J are TRBV19 and TRBJ2-3; maybe TRBD1 (6 bases). The CDR3 is 11 residues long. Trimming pared 9 bases from V and 5 bases from J, leaving 9 bases between. Germline V gene sequence: CDR1 LNHDA, CDR2 SQIVND (reference sequence). CDR3 nucleotides: TGTGCCAGCCAGGGGATAGATACGCAGTATTTT. Translating gives CASQGIDTQYF.

The table lists this clone with a few counts. The gene calls are TRBV9 and TRBJ1-2, with TRBD1 matching over 10 bases. The germline gives CDR1 SGDLS, CDR2 YYNGEE. The J segment lost 8 bases and the V segment lost 6 bases, leaving 4 bases of the junction unmatched. The CDR3 runs 12 residues. The CDR3 reads CASKTGGTGYTF. The CDR3 nucleotides read TGTGCCAGCAAGACAGGGGGCACCGGCTACACCTTC.

This chain uses TRBV27 with TRBJ2-1, with 8 bases aligning to TRBD1. Trimming cost V 5 bases and J 4 bases; bases outside gene matches: 4. CDR1 and CDR2 from the germline V gene are MNHEY and SMNVEV (reference sequence). The CDR3 extends over 14 amino acids. This chain's CDR3 is CASSITGGYNEQFF. The CDR3, as DNA: TGTGCCAGCAGTATAACAGGGGGATACAATGAGCAGTTCTTC.

This chain links TRBV5-8 with TRBJ2-3; D ambiguous. The V end lost 5 bases, the J end lost 0 bases, and 7 bases lay between the germline ends. Germline V gene lookup returns CDR1 SGHTS and CDR2 YDEGEE. The CDR3 contains 13 residues. This chain's CDR3 is CASRGSSTDTQYF. The CDR3 DNA sequence: TGTGCCAGCAGGGGCAGTAGCACAGATACGCAGTATTTT. The whole variable domain, remainder taken from reference TRBV5-8 and TRBJ2-3, is EAGVTQSPTHLIKTRGQQATLRCSPISGHTSVYWYQQALGLGLQFLLWYDEGEERNRGNFPPRFSGRQFPNYSSELNVNALELEDSALYLCASRGSSTDTQYFGPGTRLTVL.

The V gene is TRBV25-1, the J gene TRBJ1-2, with TRBD1 matching over 12 bases. This CDR3 is built from 14 residues. V lost 4 bases and J lost 8; bases outside the gene matches: 5. CDR1 is MGHDK, CDR2 SYGVNS, per germline. The CDR3 sequence is CASSAPGTGGGYTF. In DNA form, the CDR3 reads TGTGCCAGCAGTGCGCCCGGGACAGGGGGCGGCTACACCTTC.

The genes are TRBV7-9 and TRBJ2-6, with 9 positions matching TRBD1. Germline CDR1 SEHNR, CDR2 FQNEAQ (reference sequence). V shed 4 bases and J 0 bases; nucleotides not matched to a gene: 4. This CDR3 contains 17 residues. The CDR3 reads CASSSKQGASGANVLTF. The CDR3 DNA sequence: TGTGCCAGCAGCTCCAAACAGGGGGCCTCTGGGGCCAACGTCCTGACTTTC.

In this sample, this clone turned up a few times. The V and J genes are TRBV2 and TRBJ2-3; no clear D gene. Per germline, CDR1 SNHLY and CDR2 FYNNEI. The V gene lost 3 bases and the J gene lost 2 bases, with 15 bases spanning the gap. The CDR3 spans 16 residues. Here the CDR3 reads CASSDPRANPTDTQYF. The DNA for the CDR3 is TGTGCCAGCAGTGATCCCCGGGCGAACCCCACAGATACGCAGTATTTT.

The CDR3 DNA sequence: TGTGCCAGCAGTCCCGGGACTAGCGGAGGTAATGAGCAGTTCTTC. It is translated as CASSPGTSGGNEQFF. The chain joins TRBV27 to TRBJ2-1; 11 bases fit TRBD2. V gave up 5 bases and J gave up 7 bases; unmatched junction bases: 7. Looked up from germline, CDR1 is MNHEY and CDR2 is SMNVEV (reference sequence). The CDR3 extends over 15 amino acids.

This clone showed up many times. The sample carries other DNA sequences with the same CDR3. The genes are TRBV6-6 and TRBJ2-3; D gene ambiguous. The CDR3 covers 12 residues. Germline V gives CDR1 MNHNY, CDR2 SVGAGI (reference sequence). The germline V and J ends were trimmed by 2 bases and 5 bases, with 5 bases remaining between them. CDR3 sequence: CASSYMGDTQYF. The CDR3 region has the DNA TGTGCCAGCAGTTACATGGGAGATACGCAGTATTTT.

The V gene is TRBV5-6, the J gene TRBJ2-2; the D is unclear. The CDR3 has 15 amino acids. Germline lookup yields CDR1 SGHDT and CDR2 YYEEEE. V dropped 0 bases and J dropped 4 bases, with 10 bases sitting between them. The CDR3 is CASSLAGFGTGELFF. DNA for the CDR3: TGTGCCAGCAGCTTGGCTGGGTTCGGCACCGGGGAGCTGTTTTTT. Supplemented by reference TRBV5-6 and TRBJ2-2, the full variable domain reads DAGVTQSPTHLIKTRGQQVTLRCSPKSGHDTVSWYQQALGQGPQFIFQYYEEEERQRGNFPDRFSGHQFPNYSSELNVNALLLGDSALYLCASSLAGFGTGELFFGEGSRLTVL.

The gene calls are TRBV19 and TRBJ2-2; 7 nucleotides line up with TRBD1. This CDR3 is built from 14 residues. Trimming took 7 bases from V and 1 from J; bases not matched to a gene: 3. Germline values: CDR1 LNHDA, CDR2 SQIVND (reference sequence). The CDR3, as DNA: TGTGCCAGTAACACAGGGGTGAACACCGGGGAGCTGTTTTTT. This gives the protein CASNTGVNTGELFF.

The V call is TRBV5-4, the J call TRBJ1-1; D uncertain. V lost 6 bases to trimming and J lost 8 bases, with 17 bases between them. The CDR3 covers 13 residues. Germline V gives CDR1 SGHNT, CDR2 YYREEE (reference sequence). The CDR3 sequence is CASNPEGGLEAFF. CDR3 nucleotides: TGTGCCAGCAACCCAGAGGGAGGATTGGAAGCTTTCTTT.

V gene TRBV6-5 combines with J gene TRBJ2-5; maybe TRBD1 (6 bases). Germline lookup yields CDR1 MNHEY and CDR2 SVGAGI. V was cut by 6 bases and J by 2 bases, with 13 bases left in between. This CDR3 spans 14 amino acids. CDR3 protein: CASSPNQGQETQYF. The CDR3, as DNA: TGTGCCAGCAGCCCTAACCAGGGGCAAGAGACCCAGTACTTC.

The V gene is TRBV5-4, the J gene TRBJ2-1; 10 bases fit TRBD2. The length of the CDR3 is 18 residues. Germline trimming cut 3 bases from V and 5 bases from J; bases unmatched to any gene: 14. Germline assignment: CDR1 SGHNT and CDR2 YYREEE (reference sequence). The CDR3 region has the DNA TGTGCCAGCAGCTCAACAGGCCGCGGGCTAGCGGGGGACAATGAGCAGTTCTTC. Residues: CASSSTGRGLAGDNEQFF.

The chain couples TRBV19 to TRBJ2-3; TRBD1 is a possible D gene (5 bases). CDR1 and CDR2 from the germline V gene are LNHDA and SQIVND (reference sequence). The length of the CDR3 is 15 residues. V was clipped by 1 base and J by 4 bases, with 12 bases between them. DNA of the CDR3: TGTGCCAGTAGTATAGCAGGGATTAGGGCAGATACGCAGTATTTT. As protein: CASSIAGIRADTQYF.

The chain combines TRBV10-2 with TRBJ2-1; D perhaps matches TRBD1 (6 bases). The germline V gene encodes CDR1 WSHSY and CDR2 SAAADI. The CDR3 runs to 13 residues. V lost 10 bases and J 3 bases, leaving 13 bases between the germline ends. CDR3 sequence (DNA): TGCGCCATCACCGGGACAATCTACAATGAGCAGTTCTTC. Encoded protein: CAITGTIYNEQFF.

Only one count was recorded for this clone. V usage is TRBV6-5 and J usage is TRBJ2-1; TRBD1 agrees at 8 bases. The length of the CDR3 is 14 residues. Per germline, CDR1 MNHEY and CDR2 SVGAGI. V dropped 5 bases and J dropped 8; count of bases not matched to a gene: 8. The CDR3 protein is CASSLLGQEDEQFF. CDR3 coding DNA: TGTGCCAGCAGTCTACTGGGACAGGAGGATGAGCAGTTCTTC.

The chain carries TRBV27 and TRBJ2-7; possible D gene TRBD1, 6 bases. V lost 5 bases and J lost 2, with 16 bases in between. Germline CDR1 reads MNHEY; CDR2 reads SMNVEV (reference sequence). This CDR3 region has 15 residues. The CDR3 spells CASSGRGSDPYEQYF. DNA of the CDR3: TGTGCCAGCAGTGGCAGGGGATCCGACCCCTACGAGCAGTACTTC.

The rearrangement joins TRBV19 to TRBJ2-5; tentatively, D is TRBD2 (7 bases). Trimming removed 3 bases from V and 1 base from J, with 12 bases in between. CDR3 length: 15 amino acids. Per germline, CDR1 LNHDA and CDR2 SQIVND (reference sequence). CDR3 residues: CASSIRGALQETQYF. The DNA of the CDR3 is TGTGCCAGTAGTATCCGGGGGGCGCTCCAAGAGACCCAGTACTTC.

The gene calls are TRBV27 and TRBJ1-1; 7 bases are shared with TRBD1. The V gene's germline CDR1 is MNHEY and CDR2 SMNVEV (reference sequence). CDR3 size: 17 residues. Germline trimming cut 5 bases from V and 5 bases from J; bases unmatched to any gene: 17. The CDR3 reads CASSPYFLDRVSTEAFF. The CDR3 region has the DNA TGTGCCAGCAGTCCATACTTTTTAGACAGGGTGAGTACTGAAGCTTTCTTT.